This paragraph covers one TCR beta chain sequence. Its cognate antigen has yet to be identified. No per-base quality is available; no much larger clone lies one base away. The sample is drawn from a study of blood T cell repertoires in COVID-19 (dated by TCRdb to about 2020). Study-wide context: Samples from collaborators originated in the United States, Italy and Spain and spanned both the acute and convalescent phases of COVID-19. The dataset comprised deeply sampled blood TCRbeta repertoires from subjects exposed to, actively infected with, or recovered from COVID-19. Sample metadata almost always included a de-identified subject ID, COVID-19 status, age in years and sex. The repertoires were released in a freely available public database intended as a resource for research on the immune response to SARS-CoV-2. Where available, HLA class I and class II types were taken from metadata supplied by the sample provider and were not determined by assay-based typing. The material from the prospective study consisted of cDNA or gDNA derived from T cells, B-cell-depleted T cells, or PBMCs. Samples came from the ongoing ImmuneRACE study (first 160 participants) plus 1,254 subjects from 6 global collaborators.

TCRbeta CDR3 regions were amplified from genomic DNA by means of the immunoSEQ Assay, a bias-controlled multiplex PCR. For the original study's pipeline: Nucleated cell counts per sample were estimated from amplification of reference gene primers within the assay. To quantify the absolute abundance of each unique TCRbeta CDR3 rearrangement, sequence reads were collapsed and filtered. Productive Simpson clonality was computed per sample as the square root of Simpson's diversity index over productive rearrangements. The immuneACCESS repertoire file appears here via TCRdb, limited to in-frame rearrangements. These files lack a portion of the clones; in checked studies, under half of the deficit traces to unresolved V genes, and the cause of the others is not known. V and J calls plus clone size are reproduced from that table; the DNA served to infer D and trimming. The sample data list 200,000 to 300,000 clones, and 86% of these were observed just once. About 2% of the sample is in the top ten clones.

Each collaborating institution followed its own protocols to collect whole blood in K2EDTA tubes. Collaborator samples were shipped for TCRbeta analysis as frozen whole blood, isolated PBMCs, or DNA extracted from either sample type. Study-level results and caveats: How much clinical and demographic metadata was included differed by source and by participant, and the metadata was provided uncurated.

Based on the germline V gene (reference sequence), the CDR1 and CDR2 sequences are LGHDT and YNNKEL. There are 14 amino acids in the CDR3, from cysteine to phenylalanine inclusive. The DNA shown is the 42-base CDR3, in frame from base 1. Trimming leaves V shorter by 5 bases and J shorter by 4 bases, with the junction holding 4 bases beyond the gene matches. This receptor was taken from a man under 40 with active or convalescent COVID-19. The chain joins TRBV3-1 (or the pseudogene TRBV3-2) to TRBJ2-7; a stretch of 11 junction bases matches TRBD1. Sequencing was performed on peripheral blood. The CDR3 region has the sequence CASSVGTGGYEQYF. The DNA reads as follows: TGTGCCAGCAGCGTCGGGACAGGGGGGTACGAGCAGTACTTC.